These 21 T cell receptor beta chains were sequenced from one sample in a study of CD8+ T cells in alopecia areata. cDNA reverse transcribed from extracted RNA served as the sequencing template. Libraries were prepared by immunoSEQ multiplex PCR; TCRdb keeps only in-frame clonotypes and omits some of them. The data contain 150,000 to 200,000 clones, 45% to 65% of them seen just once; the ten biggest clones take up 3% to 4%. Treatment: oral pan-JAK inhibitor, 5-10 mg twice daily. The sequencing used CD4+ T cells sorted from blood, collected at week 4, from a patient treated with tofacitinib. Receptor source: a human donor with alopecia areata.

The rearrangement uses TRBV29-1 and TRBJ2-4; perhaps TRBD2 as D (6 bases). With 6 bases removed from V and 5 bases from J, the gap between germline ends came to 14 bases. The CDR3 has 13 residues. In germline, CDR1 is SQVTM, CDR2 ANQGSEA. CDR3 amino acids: CSVRVGGQNIQYF. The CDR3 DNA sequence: TGCAGCGTGAGAGTCGGAGGGCAAAACATTCAGTACTTC.

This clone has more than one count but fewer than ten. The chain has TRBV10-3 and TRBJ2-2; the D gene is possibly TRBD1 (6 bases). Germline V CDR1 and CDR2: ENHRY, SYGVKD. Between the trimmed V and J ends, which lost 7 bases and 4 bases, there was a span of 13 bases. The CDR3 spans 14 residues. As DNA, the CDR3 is TGTGCCATCAAGAACACAGGGACCACCGGGGAGCTGTTTTTT. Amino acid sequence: CAIKNTGTTGELFF.

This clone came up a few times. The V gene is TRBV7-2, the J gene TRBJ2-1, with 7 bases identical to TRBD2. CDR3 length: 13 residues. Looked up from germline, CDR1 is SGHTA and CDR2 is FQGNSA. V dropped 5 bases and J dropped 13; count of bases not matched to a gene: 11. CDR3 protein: CASSASGEGPQFF. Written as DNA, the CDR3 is TGTGCCAGCAGCGCGAGCGGGGAGGGACCCCAGTTCTTC.

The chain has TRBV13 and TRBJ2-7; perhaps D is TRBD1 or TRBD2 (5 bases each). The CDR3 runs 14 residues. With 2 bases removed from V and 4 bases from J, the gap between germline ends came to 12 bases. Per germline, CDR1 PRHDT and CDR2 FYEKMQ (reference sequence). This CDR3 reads CASSLRRELYEQYF. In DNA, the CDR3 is TGTGCCAGCAGCTTACGCAGGGAGCTGTACGAGCAGTACTTC.

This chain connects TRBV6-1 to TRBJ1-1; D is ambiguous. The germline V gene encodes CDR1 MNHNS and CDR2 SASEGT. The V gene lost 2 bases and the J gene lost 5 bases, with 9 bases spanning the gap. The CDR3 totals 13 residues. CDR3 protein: CASSEPPWTEAFF. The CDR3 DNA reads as TGTGCCAGCAGTGAACCCCCGTGGACTGAAGCTTTCTTT.

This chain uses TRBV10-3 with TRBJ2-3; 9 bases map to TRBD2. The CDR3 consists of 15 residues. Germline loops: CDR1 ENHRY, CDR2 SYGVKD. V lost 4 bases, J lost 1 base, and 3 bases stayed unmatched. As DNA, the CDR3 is TGTGCCATCAGTGCAGCTAGCGGGGGCACAGATACGCAGTATTTT. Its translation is CAISAASGGTDTQYF.

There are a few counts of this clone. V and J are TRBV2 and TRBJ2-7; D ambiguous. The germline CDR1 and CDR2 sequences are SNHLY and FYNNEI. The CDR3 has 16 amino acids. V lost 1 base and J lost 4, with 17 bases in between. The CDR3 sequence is CASSEVGFRTQYEQYF. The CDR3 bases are TGTGCCAGCAGTGAAGTGGGTTTCCGCACTCAATACGAGCAGTACTTC.

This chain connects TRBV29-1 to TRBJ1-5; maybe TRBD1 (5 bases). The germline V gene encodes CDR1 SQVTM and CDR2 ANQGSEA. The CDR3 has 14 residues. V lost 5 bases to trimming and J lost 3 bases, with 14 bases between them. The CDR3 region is CSVSGTEINQPQHF. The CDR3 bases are TGCAGCGTTTCCGGGACCGAAATCAATCAGCCCCAGCATTTT. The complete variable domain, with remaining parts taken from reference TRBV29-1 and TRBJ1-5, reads SAVISQKPSRDICQRGTSLTIQCQVDSQVTMMFWYRQQPGQSLTLIATANQGSEATYESGFVIDKFPISRPNLTFSTLTVSNMSPEDSSIYLCSVSGTEINQPQHFGDGTRLSIL.

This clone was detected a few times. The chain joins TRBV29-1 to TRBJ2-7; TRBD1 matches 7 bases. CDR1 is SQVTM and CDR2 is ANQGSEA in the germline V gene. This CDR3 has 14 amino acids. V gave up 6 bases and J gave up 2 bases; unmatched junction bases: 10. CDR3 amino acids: CSVGPRTGAYEQYF. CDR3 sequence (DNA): TGCAGCGTCGGTCCTAGGACAGGTGCCTACGAGCAGTACTTC.

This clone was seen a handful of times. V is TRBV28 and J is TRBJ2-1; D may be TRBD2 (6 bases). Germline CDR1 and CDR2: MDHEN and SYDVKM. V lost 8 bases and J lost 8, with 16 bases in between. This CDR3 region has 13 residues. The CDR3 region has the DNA TGTGCCAGCGGATCTTGGGGGGTCCATGAGCAGTTCTTC. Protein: CASGSWGVHEQFF.

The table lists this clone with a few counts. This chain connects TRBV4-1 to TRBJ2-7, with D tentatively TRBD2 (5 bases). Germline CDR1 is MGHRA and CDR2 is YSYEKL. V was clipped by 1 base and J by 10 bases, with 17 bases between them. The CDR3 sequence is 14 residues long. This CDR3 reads CASSQVGPEGFQYF. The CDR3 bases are TGCGCCAGCAGCCAAGTGGGCCCCGAGGGTTTCCAGTACTTC.

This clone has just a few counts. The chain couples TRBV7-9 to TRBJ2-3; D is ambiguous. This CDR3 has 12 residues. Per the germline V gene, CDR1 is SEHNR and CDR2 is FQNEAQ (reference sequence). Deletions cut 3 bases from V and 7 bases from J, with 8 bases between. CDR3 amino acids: CASSFDDNTQYF. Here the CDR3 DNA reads TGTGCCAGCAGCTTCGACGATAATACGCAGTATTTT.

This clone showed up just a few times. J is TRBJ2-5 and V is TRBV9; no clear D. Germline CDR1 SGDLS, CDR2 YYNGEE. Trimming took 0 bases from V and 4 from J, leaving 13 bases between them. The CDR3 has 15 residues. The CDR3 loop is CASSVEAGSGETQYF. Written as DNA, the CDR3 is TGTGCCAGCAGCGTAGAAGCAGGTAGTGGAGAGACCCAGTACTTC.

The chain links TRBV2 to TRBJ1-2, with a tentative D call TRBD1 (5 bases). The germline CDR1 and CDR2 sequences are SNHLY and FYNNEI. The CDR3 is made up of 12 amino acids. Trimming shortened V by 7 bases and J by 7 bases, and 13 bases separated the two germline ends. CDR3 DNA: TGTGCCAGCACCGACAGTCGGTTTGGCTACACCTTC. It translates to CASTDSRFGYTF.

The CDR3 DNA reads as TGTGCCAGCAGTTACTCGGGACAGGGCACTAATGAAAAACTGTTTTTT. Its translation: CASSYSGQGTNEKLFF. The chain is built from TRBV6-5 and TRBJ1-4; TRBD1 matches 9 bases. CDR1 is MNHEY and CDR2 is SVGAGI in the germline V gene. Trimming cost V 0 bases and J 2 bases; bases outside gene matches: 1. This CDR3 has 16 amino acids.

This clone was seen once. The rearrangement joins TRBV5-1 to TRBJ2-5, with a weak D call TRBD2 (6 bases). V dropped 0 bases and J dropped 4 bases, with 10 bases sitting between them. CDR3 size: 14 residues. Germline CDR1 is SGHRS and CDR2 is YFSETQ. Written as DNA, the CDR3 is TGCGCCAGCAGCTTGGGGGAGGCCACAGAGACCCAGTACTTC. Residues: CASSLGEATETQYF. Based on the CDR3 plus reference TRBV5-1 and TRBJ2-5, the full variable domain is KAGVTQTPRYLIKTRGQQVTLSCSPISGHRSVSWYQQTPGQGLQFLFEYFSETQRNKGNFPGRFSGRQFSNSRSEMNVSTLELGDSALYLCASSLGEATETQYFGPGTRLLVL.

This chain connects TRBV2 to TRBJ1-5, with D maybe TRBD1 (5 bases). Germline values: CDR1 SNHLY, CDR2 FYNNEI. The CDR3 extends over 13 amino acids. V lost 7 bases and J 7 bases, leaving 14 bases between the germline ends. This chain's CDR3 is CASIGQLEQPQHF. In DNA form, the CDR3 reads TGTGCCAGCATAGGACAATTGGAACAGCCCCAGCATTTT.

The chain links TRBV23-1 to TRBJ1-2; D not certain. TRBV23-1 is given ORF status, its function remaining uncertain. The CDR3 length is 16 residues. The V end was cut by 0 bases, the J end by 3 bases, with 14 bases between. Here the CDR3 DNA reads TGCGCCAGCAGTCAATCGGAGGCGAAATCGGACTATGGCTACACCTTC. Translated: CASSQSEAKSDYGYTF.

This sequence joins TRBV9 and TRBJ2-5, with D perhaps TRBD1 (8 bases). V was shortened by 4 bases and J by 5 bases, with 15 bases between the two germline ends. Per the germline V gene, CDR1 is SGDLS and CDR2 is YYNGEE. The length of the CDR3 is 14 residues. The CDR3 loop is CASSLDRGGETQYF. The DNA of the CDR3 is TGTGCCAGCAGCCTAGACAGGGGAGGGGAGACCCAGTACTTC.

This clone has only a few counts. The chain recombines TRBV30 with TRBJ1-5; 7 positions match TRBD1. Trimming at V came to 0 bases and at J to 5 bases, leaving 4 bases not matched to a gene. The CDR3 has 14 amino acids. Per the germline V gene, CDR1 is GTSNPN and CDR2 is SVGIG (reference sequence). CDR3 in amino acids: CAWSVTGDHQPQHF. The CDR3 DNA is TGTGCCTGGAGTGTAACAGGGGATCATCAGCCCCAGCATTTT.

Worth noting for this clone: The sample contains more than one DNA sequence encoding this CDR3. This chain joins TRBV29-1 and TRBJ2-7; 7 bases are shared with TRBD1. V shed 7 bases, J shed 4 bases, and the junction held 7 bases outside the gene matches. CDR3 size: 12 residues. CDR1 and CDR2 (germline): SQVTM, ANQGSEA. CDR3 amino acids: CSARGQFYEQYF. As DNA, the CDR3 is TGCAGCGCTCGGGGACAGTTTTACGAGCAGTACTTC.